This T cell receptor beta chain was recovered during a study of blood T cells in healthy people across ages. General observations from the study: Long-lived donors carried more naive CD4+ cells and greater diversity than aged donors. Naive T cell percentage strongly correlated with TCR beta diversity. Using unsorted PBMCs precluded a conclusive naive versus antigen-experienced comparison.

On this clonotype itself: Antigen unknown.

For the second PCR, which ran for about 6 to 11 cycles, a sample-barcoded 5' primer and a J-beta primer mix were used. The authors tagged each cDNA molecule using a template-switch adaptor with 12 random nucleotides. TCRdb re-analysed the 5' RACE reads in MiXCR, keeping a single row per CDR3 protein. Among fewer than 1,000,000 distinct CDR3 sequences, approximately 48% were seen once, and the ten largest hold roughly 18%. The CDR3 has 14 residues. Trimming at V came to 6 bases and at J to 6 bases, leaving 9 bases not matched to a gene. The V gene's germline CDR1 is MNHEY and CDR2 SMNVEV (reference sequence).

The chain carries TRBV27 and TRBJ1-2; 8 bases are a match to TRBD1. The specimen sequenced was blood. The receptor comes from a man between 60 and 75 years old in good health. Here the CDR3 DNA reads TGTGCCAGCAGATCGACAGGGGAGTTCCATGGCTACACCTTC. Translating it yields CASRSTGEFHGYTF.